This TCR beta chain was recovered during a study of T cell repertoires in cytomegalovirus infection. TCRdb reanalysed the reads using MiXCR and keeps one entry per CDR3 protein. The profile shows about 490,000 distinct CDR3 sequences, approximately 17% of them singletons. The CDR3 is 16 amino acids. Trimming removed 1 base at V and 0 bases at J, with 13 bases between. Germline CDR1 and CDR2: SGHTS and YDEGEE. The chain links TRBV5-8 to TRBJ1-2, with D perhaps matching TRBD1 (6 bases). This sequence was found in a human donor in good health (CMV status not recorded). Some clones in this sample may be carry-over from other donors' samples. Sequenced input: CD8+ T cells from PBMCs. The CDR3 sequence is CASSLWGRQANYGYTF. In DNA, the CDR3 is TGTGCCAGCAGCTTGTGGGGGAGACAGGCTAACTATGGCTACACCTTC.